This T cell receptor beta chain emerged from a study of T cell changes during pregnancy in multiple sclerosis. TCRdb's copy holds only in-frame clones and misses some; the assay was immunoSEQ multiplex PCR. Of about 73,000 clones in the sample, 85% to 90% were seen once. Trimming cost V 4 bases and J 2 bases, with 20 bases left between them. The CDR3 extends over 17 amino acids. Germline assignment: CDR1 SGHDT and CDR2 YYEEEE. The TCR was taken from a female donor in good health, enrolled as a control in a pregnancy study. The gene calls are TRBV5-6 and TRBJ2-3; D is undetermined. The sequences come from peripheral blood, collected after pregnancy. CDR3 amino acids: CASSPSLGRISTDTQYF. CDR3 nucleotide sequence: TGTGCCAGCAGCCCCTCGCTGGGCAGAATTTCCACAGATACGCAGTATTTT.